The 22 T cell receptor beta chains below all came from one sample that was sequenced in a study of T cell repertoires in cytomegalovirus infection. These TCRs are of unknown antigen specificity. TCRdb independently ran MiXCR on the reads; one entry per CDR3 protein. The sample has approximately 300,000 distinct CDR3 sequences; about 27% are singletons. The source material was cultured PBMCs, sampled from culture after CMV antigen stimulation. The receptors were gathered from a human donor in good health (CMV status not recorded). Some clones in this sample may be carry-over from other donors' samples.

The rearrangement joins TRBV6-5 to TRBJ2-7, with 9 bases aligning to TRBD1. Trimming removed 5 bases from V and 8 bases from J; junction bases left unmatched: 7. Germline CDR1 MNHEY, CDR2 SVGAGI. The CDR3 length is 13 residues. CDR3 in amino acids: CASSEVGQGQQYF. In DNA form, the CDR3 reads TGTGCCAGCAGTGAAGTAGGACAGGGGCAGCAGTACTTC.

This clonotype turned up a few times. This chain uses TRBV7-4 with TRBJ1-6, with a tentative D call TRBD1 (6 bases). The CDR3 runs 14 residues. CDR1 and CDR2 (germline): SGHVT, SQSDAQ. V gave up 3 bases and J gave up 13 bases, with 16 bases separating them. The CDR3 DNA follows: TGTGCCAGCAGCTTCGGACAGCCACCCGTGCCCCTCCACTTT. Translated, it gives CASSFGQPPVPLHF.

V is TRBV28 and J is TRBJ1-1; 10 positions agree with TRBD1. Unmatched junction bases numbered 9, after V lost 6 bases and J lost 5 bases. Germline CDR1 is MDHEN and CDR2 is SYDVKM. This CDR3 region has 15 residues. The CDR3 region is CASRVWDRGWTEAFF. The CDR3 region has the DNA TGTGCCAGCAGGGTCTGGGACAGGGGCTGGACTGAAGCTTTCTTT.

CDR3 region: CASSRRRGGYTF. The CDR3 DNA reads as TGCGCCAGCAGCCGGCGCAGAGGGGGCTACACCTTC. The V and J genes are TRBV23-1 and TRBJ1-2; D is undetermined. TRBV23-1 is known as an ORF, though its function is uncertain. The V and J ends lost 6 bases and 8 bases respectively, with 13 bases between them. The CDR3 extends over 12 amino acids.

The rearrangement links TRBV10-3 to TRBJ1-1, with D maybe TRBD1 (6 bases). This CDR3 spans 15 amino acids. Germline CDR1 is ENHRY and CDR2 is SYGVKD. V was pared by 2 bases and J by 0 bases, with 10 bases between. The CDR3 DNA is TGTGCCATCAGTGAGGGACAGCAGATGAACACTGAAGCTTTCTTT. It specifies CAISEGQQMNTEAFF.

For the CDR3, the DNA is TGCGCCAGCAGTGAGTCGGGACCCGGGGAAGACGAGCAGTACTTC. Its protein is CASSESGPGEDEQYF. The rearrangement uses TRBV10-1 and TRBJ2-7, with D possibly called TRBD1 or TRBD2 (5 bases each). V gave up 0 bases and J gave up 5 bases, with 14 bases separating them. The CDR3 is 15 residues long. Germline CDR1 WNHNN, CDR2 SYGVQD (reference sequence).

This clonotype was seen at least ten times. The chain links TRBV6-6 to TRBJ1-1; D not resolved. The CDR3 has 16 residues. Per the germline V gene, CDR1 is MNHNY and CDR2 is SVGAGI (reference sequence). The V and J ends lost 0 bases and 3 bases respectively, with 14 bases between them. CDR3 nucleotides: TGTGCCAGCAGTTACTCGATATCAGAAGAGTACACTGAAGCTTTCTTT. Encoded protein: CASSYSISEEYTEAFF.

This rearrangement joins TRBV6-1 to TRBJ1-3; unclear D gene. This CDR3 spans 15 amino acids. CDR1 MNHNS and CDR2 SASEGT come from the germline V gene. Trimming removed 0 bases from V and 1 base from J, with 7 bases in between. This CDR3 reads CASSEAHRSGNTIYF. The CDR3 coding sequence is TGTGCCAGCAGTGAAGCTCACCGATCTGGAAACACCATATATTTT.

This clonotype was recorded a few times. The chain is built from TRBV7-8 and TRBJ2-1; TRBD2 agrees at 8 bases. Germline trimming cut 5 bases from V and 7 bases from J; bases unmatched to any gene: 4. This CDR3 region has 13 residues. CDR1 SGHVS and CDR2 FQNEAQ come from the germline V gene. CDR3 in DNA: TGTGCCAGCAGCCGGGGGGGGGCAAATGAGCAGTTCTTC. Translated: CASSRGGANEQFF.

In regard to this clonotype: The junction differs from germline at one of its ends, possibly a read error. The chain employs TRBV11-2 and TRBJ2-1; 7 nucleotides line up with TRBD2. This CDR3 has 13 residues. Germline values: CDR1 SGHAT, CDR2 FQNNGV. For the CDR3, the DNA is TGTGCCAGCAGCTTAGATAAACTAGCGTCTATACTCTTC. Protein: CASSLDKLASILF.

This clonotype turned up a few times. The chain couples TRBV7-3 to TRBJ1-5; TRBD1 might be the D (5 bases). Trimming shortened V by 5 bases and J by 9 bases, and 20 bases separated the two germline ends. CDR3 size: 15 residues. Germline V lookup: CDR1 SGHTA, CDR2 FQGTGA. The CDR3 DNA is TGTGCCAGCAGCATCGGTGGGACGTCGCCCTCGCCCCAGCATTTT. As protein: CASSIGGTSPSPQHF. The entire variable domain, with the rest obtained from reference TRBV7-3 and TRBJ1-5, is as follows: GAGVSQTPSNKVTEKGKYVELRCDPISGHTALYWYRQSLGQGPEFLIYFQGTGAADDSGLPNDRFFAVRPEGSVSTLKIQRTERGDSAVYLCASSIGGTSPSPQHFGDGTRLSIL.

This clonotype has just a few counts. This chain uses TRBV20-1 with TRBJ2-3; D may be TRBD2 (6 bases). CDR3 length equals 16 residues. Trimming left V 4 bases short and J 2 bases short, with 19 bases between. CDR1 is DFQATT and CDR2 is SNEGSKA in the germline V gene (reference sequence). DNA of the CDR3: TGCAGTGCTACCGGATCTGGTAGCGGATACACAGATACGCAGTATTTT. It encodes CSATGSGSGYTDTQYF.

This clonotype was seen once. One end of the junction varies from germline; a read error may be responsible. V is TRBV7-7 and J is TRBJ1-5, with D perhaps matching TRBD1 (6 bases). This CDR3 contains 15 residues. Germline CDR1 SSHAT, CDR2 FNYEAQ (reference sequence). The chain's CDR3 is CASRLRTVSNQPQHF. The CDR3 DNA reads as TGTGCTAGCAGACTTAGGACAGTTAGCAATCAGCCCCAGCATTTT.

Only a few counts were recorded for this clonotype. V is TRBV3-1 and J is TRBJ2-2, with 9 bases matching TRBD1. The CDR3 loop spans 16 amino acids. CDR1 and CDR2 (germline): LGHDT, YNNKEL (reference sequence). After removal of 0 bases from V and 3 bases from J, the junction contained 2 bases not matched to a gene. The CDR3: CASSQERTGDTGELFF. In DNA form, the CDR3 reads TGTGCCAGCAGCCAAGAGCGGACAGGGGACACCGGGGAGCTGTTTTTT.

This clonotype was recorded a few times. J is TRBJ2-3 and V is TRBV7-8; 7 bases line up with TRBD2. This CDR3 region has 17 residues. Germline trimming cut 5 bases from V and 2 bases from J; bases unmatched to any gene: 13. Per the germline V gene, CDR1 is SGHVS and CDR2 is FQNEAQ. The CDR3 DNA reads as TGTGCCAGCAGCCGAAACAAGCGGGAACTATACACAGATACGCAGTATTTT. This codes for CASSRNKRELYTDTQYF.

The rearrangement links TRBV19 to TRBJ2-2, with D uncertain. V was trimmed by 6 bases and J by 8 bases, leaving 7 bases between them. This CDR3 has 11 residues. The V gene's germline CDR1 is LNHDA and CDR2 SQIVND (reference sequence). The CDR3 coding sequence is TGTGCCAGTAGCGGCGGTGGGGAGCTGTTTTTT. Protein product: CASSGGGELFF.

The chain is built from TRBV15 and TRBJ2-5; 7 nucleotides agree with TRBD1. Germline V gene data show CDR1 as LNHNV and CDR2 as YYDKDF (reference sequence). The V segment lost 0 bases and the J segment 5 bases; nucleotides outside the gene matches: 15. This CDR3 spans 18 amino acids. CDR3 protein: CATSRDSGTGDGRETQYF. In nucleotides, the CDR3 is TGTGCCACCAGCAGAGATTCGGGAACAGGGGATGGTCGGGAGACCCAGTACTTC. The variable domain in full, with the rest retrieved from reference TRBV15 and TRBJ2-5, is DAMVIQNPRYQVTQFGKPVTLSCSQTLNHNVMYWYQQKSSQAPKLLFHYYDKDFNNEADTPDNFQSRRPNTSFCFLDIRSPGLGDTAMYLCATSRDSGTGDGRETQYFGPGTRLLVL.

This clonotype was seen only a few times. This sequence joins TRBV7-8 and TRBJ2-4; D assignment may be TRBD1 or TRBD2 (5 bases each). CDR1 SGHVS and CDR2 FQNEAQ come from the germline V gene. This CDR3 has 15 residues. Deletions cut 5 bases from V and 6 bases from J, with 17 bases between. DNA for the CDR3: TGTGCCAGCAGCCGGACAAGAGCAGGGAGAAACATTCAGTACTTC. It is translated as CASSRTRAGRNIQYF.

The chain combines TRBV7-8 with TRBJ1-1; TRBD1 matches at 7 bases. J lost 2 bases, V lost 1 base, and 4 bases had no gene match. The germline CDR1 and CDR2 sequences are SGHVS and FQNEAQ. The CDR3 has 15 residues. CDR3 amino acids: CASSLVRGPNTEAFF. Written as DNA, the CDR3 is TGTGCCAGCAGCTTAGTGAGGGGGCCCAACACTGAAGCTTTCTTT.

CDR3 DNA sequence: TGTGCCAGCAGCTTAGTGGAAGGGATCGGAGCCAAAAACATTCAGTACTTC. Protein sequence: CASSLVEGIGAKNIQYF. The rearrangement links TRBV7-8 to TRBJ2-4, with D unresolved. Trimming took 1 base from V and 0 from J, leaving 13 bases between them. This CDR3 comprises 17 residues. CDR1 is SGHVS and CDR2 is FQNEAQ in the germline V gene.

The J gene is TRBJ2-5, the V gene TRBV9, with D unclear. V lost 1 base and J 8 bases, leaving 15 bases between the germline ends. Per germline, CDR1 SGDLS and CDR2 YYNGEE. CDR3 size: 14 residues. CDR3 nucleotide sequence: TGTGCCAGCAGCGTAAACCTTATAAAAGGAACCCAGTACTTC. It is translated as CASSVNLIKGTQYF.

This clonotype turned up a few times. The rearrangement uses TRBV12-3 or TRBV12-4 and TRBJ1-1; D call uncertain. CDR3 size: 14 residues. Trimming left V 7 bases short and J 1 base short, with 13 bases between. The CDR3 DNA reads TGTGCCAGCACACCCAGGAAGGGGAACACTGAAGCTTTCTTT. Its translation is CASTPRKGNTEAFF.